These T cell receptor beta chains were read from a single sample in a study of response to subunit inactivated influenza vaccine. TCRdb reprocessed the RT-PCR reads with MiXCR, giving one entry per CDR3 protein. Here the sample spans fewer than 650,000 distinct CDR3 sequences, 13% being singletons. The sequenced sample was PBMCs from blood, obtained about 40 days after vaccination. All receptors come from a middle-aged man who received an inactivated influenza vaccine. Both conserved end residues are part of each CDR3. D genes are given only for firm matches. A clone size is listed for some rows: how often the clone was seen (once, few, many), or a class if it is expanded.

TRBJ2-3 | few | TRBV5-1 | TRBD1 | CASSSQGAVADTQYF | TGCGCCAGCAGCTCGCAGGGGGCGGTCGCAGATACGCAGTATTTT
TRBJ2-3 | many | TRBV4-2 | TRBD1 | CASSQDGRGKFTDTQYF | TGTGCCAGCAGCCAAGATGGCAGGGGGAAATTCACAGATACGCAGTATTTT
TRBJ2-3 | - | TRBV5-1 | - | CASSVWGRDTQYF | TGCGCCAGCAGCGTGTGGGGACGAGATACGCAGTATTTT
TRBJ2-7 | - | TRBV7-2 | - | CASKPTGGGSSYEQYF | TGTGCCAGCAAACCGACAGGAGGGGGGAGTTCCTACGAGCAGTACTTC
TRBJ2-2 | many | TRBV12-3/TRBV12-4 | - | CASSLGILGNTGELFF | TGTGCCAGCAGTTTAGGGATCCTAGGGAACACCGGGGAGCTGTTTTTT
TRBJ2-3 | few | TRBV27 | - | CASSLNPATSTDTQYF | TGTGCCAGCAGTTTAAATCCAGCAACTAGCACAGATACGCAGTATTTT
TRBJ2-1 | - | TRBV11-2 | TRBD2 | CASSLGSSGGAYEQFF | TGTGCCAGCAGCTTAGGTTCTAGCGGGGGGGCCTATGAGCAGTTCTTC
TRBJ1-1 | few | TRBV12-3/TRBV12-4 | TRBD1 | CASSITGGSEAFF | TGTGCCAGCAGCATCACAGGGGGCTCTGAAGCTTTCTTT
TRBJ1-1 | - | TRBV10-1 | TRBD1 | CASTQGTGFSLAFF | TGCGCCAGCACCCAAGGGACAGGGTTTTCTTTGGCTTTCTTT
TRBJ2-3 | many | TRBV12-3/TRBV12-4 | TRBD2 | CASSLVAGGRVDTQYF | TGTGCCAGCAGTTTAGTAGCGGGAGGAAGGGTAGATACGCAGTATTTT
TRBJ2-1 | - | TRBV12-3/TRBV12-4 | TRBD2 | CASRGLAGAYNEQFF | TGTGCCAGCAGGGGCCTAGCGGGAGCTTACAATGAGCAGTTCTTC
TRBJ2-5 | - | TRBV7-8 | TRBD1 | CASSLGIVGGGETQYF | TGTGCCAGCAGCTTAGGAATTGTAGGGGGCGGGGAGACCCAGTACTTC
TRBJ2-1 | - | TRBV5-1 | TRBD2 | CASSRRTSGSSDEQFF | TGCGCCAGCAGCCGACGGACTAGCGGGAGTTCCGATGAGCAGTTCTTC